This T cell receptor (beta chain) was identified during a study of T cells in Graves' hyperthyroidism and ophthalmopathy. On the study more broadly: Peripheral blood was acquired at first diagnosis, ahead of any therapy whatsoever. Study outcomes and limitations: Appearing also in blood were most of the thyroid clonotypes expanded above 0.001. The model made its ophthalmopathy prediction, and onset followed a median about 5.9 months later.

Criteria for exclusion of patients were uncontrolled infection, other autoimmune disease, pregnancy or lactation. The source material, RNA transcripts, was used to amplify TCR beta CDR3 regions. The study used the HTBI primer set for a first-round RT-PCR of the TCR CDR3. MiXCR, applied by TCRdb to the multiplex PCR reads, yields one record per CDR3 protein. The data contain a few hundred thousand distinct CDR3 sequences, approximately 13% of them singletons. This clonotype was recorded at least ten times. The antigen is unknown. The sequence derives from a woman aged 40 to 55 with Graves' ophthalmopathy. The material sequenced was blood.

The CDR3 sequence: CASSTFGNTEAFF. CDR3 nucleotide sequence: TGTGCCAGCAGCACTTTCGGGAACACTGAAGCTTTCTTT. The rearrangement joins TRBV7-2 to TRBJ1-1; D gene ambiguous. V lost 5 bases and J lost 1, with 8 bases in between. The CDR3 totals 13 residues. Germline lookup yields CDR1 SGHTA and CDR2 FQGNSA.